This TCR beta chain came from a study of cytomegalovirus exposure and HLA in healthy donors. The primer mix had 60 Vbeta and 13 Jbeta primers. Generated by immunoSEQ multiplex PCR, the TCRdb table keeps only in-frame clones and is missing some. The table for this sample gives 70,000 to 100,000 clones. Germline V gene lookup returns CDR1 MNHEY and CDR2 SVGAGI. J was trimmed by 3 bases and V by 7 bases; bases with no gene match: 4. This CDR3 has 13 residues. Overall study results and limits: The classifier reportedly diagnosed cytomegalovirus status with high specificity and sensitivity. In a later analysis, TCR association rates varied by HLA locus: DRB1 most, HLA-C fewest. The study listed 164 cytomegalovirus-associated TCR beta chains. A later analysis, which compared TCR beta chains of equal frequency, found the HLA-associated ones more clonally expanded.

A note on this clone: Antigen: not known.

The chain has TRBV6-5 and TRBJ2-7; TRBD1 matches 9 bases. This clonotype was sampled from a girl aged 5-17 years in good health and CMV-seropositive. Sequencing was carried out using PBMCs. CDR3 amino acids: CASMGQGLYEQYF. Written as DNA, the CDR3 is TGTGCCAGCATGGGACAGGGCCTCTACGAGCAGTACTTC.